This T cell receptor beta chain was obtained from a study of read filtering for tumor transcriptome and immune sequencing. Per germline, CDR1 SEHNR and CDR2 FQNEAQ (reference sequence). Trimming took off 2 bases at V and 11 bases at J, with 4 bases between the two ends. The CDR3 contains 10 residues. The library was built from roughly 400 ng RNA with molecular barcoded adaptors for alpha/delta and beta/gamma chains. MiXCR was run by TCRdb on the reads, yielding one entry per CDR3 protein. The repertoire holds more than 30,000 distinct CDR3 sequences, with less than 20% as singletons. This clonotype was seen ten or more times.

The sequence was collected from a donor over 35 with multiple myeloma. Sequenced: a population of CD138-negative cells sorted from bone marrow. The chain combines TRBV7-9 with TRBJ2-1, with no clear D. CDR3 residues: CASSLSQQFF. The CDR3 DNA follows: TGTGCCAGCAGCTTAAGTCAGCAGTTCTTC.